This TCR beta chain was observed in a study of early T cells in non-severe SARS-CoV-2 infection. This CDR3 comprises 15 residues. Germline values: CDR1 DFQATT, CDR2 SNEGSKA (reference sequence). With 4 bases clipped from V and 7 bases from J, the junction kept 11 bases outside the gene matches. TCRdb re-analysed the 5' RACE reads in MiXCR, keeping a single row per CDR3 protein. This table has more than 40,000 distinct CDR3 sequences, 5% to 5.5% appearing once. This clonotype was seen many times. This chain connects TRBV20-1 to TRBJ2-1; 9 bases agree with TRBD2. The input for sequencing was whole blood, taken at baseline. This receptor was identified in an adult who was a healthcare worker with PCR-confirmed SARS-CoV-2 infection or an uninfected control (not recorded which). The CDR3 DNA is TGCAGTGCTATACCGTCTAGCGGGATGGCGAATGAGCAGTTCTTC. This sequence encodes CSAIPSSGMANEQFF.